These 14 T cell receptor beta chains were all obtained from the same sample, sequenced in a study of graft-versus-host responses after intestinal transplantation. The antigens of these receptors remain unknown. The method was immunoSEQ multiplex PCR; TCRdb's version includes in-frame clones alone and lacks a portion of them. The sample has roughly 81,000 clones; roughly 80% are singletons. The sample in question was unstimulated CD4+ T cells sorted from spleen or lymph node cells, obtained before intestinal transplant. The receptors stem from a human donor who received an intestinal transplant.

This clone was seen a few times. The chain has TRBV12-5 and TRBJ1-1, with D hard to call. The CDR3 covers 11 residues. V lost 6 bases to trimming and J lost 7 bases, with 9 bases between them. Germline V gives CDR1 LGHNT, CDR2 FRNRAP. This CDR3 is CASGGEGEAFF. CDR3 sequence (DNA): TGTGCTAGTGGCGGGGAGGGTGAAGCTTTCTTT.

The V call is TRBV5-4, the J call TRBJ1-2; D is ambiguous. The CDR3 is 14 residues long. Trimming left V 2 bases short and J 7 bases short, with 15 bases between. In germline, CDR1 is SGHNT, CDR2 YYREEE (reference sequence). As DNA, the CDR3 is TGTGCCAGCAGCTTTCGGAGAATGGTTGGTGGCTACACCTTC. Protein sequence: CASSFRRMVGGYTF.

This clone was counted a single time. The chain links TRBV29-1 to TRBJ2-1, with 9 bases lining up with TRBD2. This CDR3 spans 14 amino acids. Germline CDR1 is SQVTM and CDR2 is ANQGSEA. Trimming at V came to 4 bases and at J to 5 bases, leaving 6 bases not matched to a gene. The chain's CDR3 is CSVVLLAGNNEQFF. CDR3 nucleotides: TGCAGCGTTGTGCTTCTAGCGGGAAACAATGAGCAGTTCTTC.

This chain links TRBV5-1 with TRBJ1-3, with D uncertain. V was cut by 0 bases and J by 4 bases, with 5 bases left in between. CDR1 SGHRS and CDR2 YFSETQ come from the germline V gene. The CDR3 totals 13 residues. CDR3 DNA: TGCGCCAGCAGCTTGGGCGAGGGAAACACCATATATTTT. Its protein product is CASSLGEGNTIYF.

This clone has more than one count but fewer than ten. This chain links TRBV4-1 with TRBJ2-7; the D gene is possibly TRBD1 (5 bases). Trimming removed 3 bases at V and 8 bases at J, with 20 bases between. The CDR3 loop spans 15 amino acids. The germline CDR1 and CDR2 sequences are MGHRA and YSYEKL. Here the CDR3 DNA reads TGCGCCAGCAGCCAGGCTTCGACAAGTCAGGGAAAGCAGTACTTC. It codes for CASSQASTSQGKQYF.

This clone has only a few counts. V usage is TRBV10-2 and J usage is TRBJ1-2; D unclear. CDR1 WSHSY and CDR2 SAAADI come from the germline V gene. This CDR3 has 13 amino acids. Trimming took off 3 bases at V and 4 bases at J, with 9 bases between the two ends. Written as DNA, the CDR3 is TGCGCCAGCAGTGATCCCCTCTTCTATGGCTACACCTTC. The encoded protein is CASSDPLFYGYTF.

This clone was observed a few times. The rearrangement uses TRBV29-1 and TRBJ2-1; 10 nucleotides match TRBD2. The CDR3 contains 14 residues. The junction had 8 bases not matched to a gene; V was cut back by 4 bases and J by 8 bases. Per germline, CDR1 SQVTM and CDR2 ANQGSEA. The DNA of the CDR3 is TGCAGCGTTGTGGCTAGCGGGAGCTCAGATGAGCAGTTCTTC. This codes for CSVVASGSSDEQFF.

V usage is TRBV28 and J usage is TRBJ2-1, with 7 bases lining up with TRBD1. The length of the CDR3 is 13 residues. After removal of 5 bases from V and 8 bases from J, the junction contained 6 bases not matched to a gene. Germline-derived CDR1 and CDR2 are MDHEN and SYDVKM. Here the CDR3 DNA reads TGTGCCAGCAGTCGAGGGGGCATAGATGAGCAGTTCTTC. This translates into CASSRGGIDEQFF.

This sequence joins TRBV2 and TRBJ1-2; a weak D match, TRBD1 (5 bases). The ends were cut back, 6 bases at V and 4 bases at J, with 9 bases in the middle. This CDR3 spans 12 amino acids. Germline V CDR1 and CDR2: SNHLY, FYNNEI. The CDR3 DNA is TGTGCCAGCAGGGACAATTTCTATGGCTACACCTTC. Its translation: CASRDNFYGYTF.

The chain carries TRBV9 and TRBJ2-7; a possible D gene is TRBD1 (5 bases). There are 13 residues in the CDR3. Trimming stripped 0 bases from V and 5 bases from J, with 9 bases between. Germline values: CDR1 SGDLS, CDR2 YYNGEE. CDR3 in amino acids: CASSVGQPDEQYF. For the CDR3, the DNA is TGTGCCAGCAGCGTAGGACAGCCCGACGAGCAGTACTTC.

The CDR3 nucleotides read TGTGCCAGCAGCCTTGACAGGTCCGCCTACAATGAGCAGTTCTTC. It codes for CASSLDRSAYNEQFF. The chain carries TRBV2 and TRBJ2-1; tentative D call: TRBD1 (6 bases). This CDR3 comprises 15 residues. Deletions cut 6 bases from V and 2 bases from J, with 14 bases between. The V gene's germline CDR1 is SNHLY and CDR2 FYNNEI.

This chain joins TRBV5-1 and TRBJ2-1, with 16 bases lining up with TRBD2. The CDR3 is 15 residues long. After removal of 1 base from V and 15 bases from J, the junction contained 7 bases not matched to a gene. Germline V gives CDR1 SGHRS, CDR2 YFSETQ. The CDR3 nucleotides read TGCGCCAGCAGCTTGACCGGGACTAGCGGGAGGGCTAGGTTCTTC. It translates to CASSLTGTSGRARFF.

CDR3 sequence reads: CSVGGQGREKLFF. The CDR3 region has the DNA TGCAGCGTTGGCGGACAGGGACGAGAAAAACTGTTTTTT. J is TRBJ1-4 and V is TRBV29-1; 8 positions agree with TRBD1. V gave up 4 bases and J gave up 8 bases; unmatched junction bases: 6. The CDR3 loop spans 13 amino acids. Germline V CDR1 and CDR2: SQVTM, ANQGSEA.

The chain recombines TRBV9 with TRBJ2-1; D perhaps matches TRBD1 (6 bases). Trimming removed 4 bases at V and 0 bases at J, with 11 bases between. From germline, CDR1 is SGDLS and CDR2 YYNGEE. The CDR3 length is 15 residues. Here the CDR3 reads CASSPDSYSYNEQFF. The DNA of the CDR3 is TGTGCCAGCAGCCCGGACAGTTACTCCTACAATGAGCAGTTCTTC. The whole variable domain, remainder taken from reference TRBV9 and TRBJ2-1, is DSGVTQTPKHLITATGQRVTLRCSPRSGDLSVYWYQQSLDQGLQFLIQYYNGEERAKGNILERFSAQQFPDLHSELNLSSLELGDSALYFCASSPDSYSYNEQFFGPGTRLTVL.